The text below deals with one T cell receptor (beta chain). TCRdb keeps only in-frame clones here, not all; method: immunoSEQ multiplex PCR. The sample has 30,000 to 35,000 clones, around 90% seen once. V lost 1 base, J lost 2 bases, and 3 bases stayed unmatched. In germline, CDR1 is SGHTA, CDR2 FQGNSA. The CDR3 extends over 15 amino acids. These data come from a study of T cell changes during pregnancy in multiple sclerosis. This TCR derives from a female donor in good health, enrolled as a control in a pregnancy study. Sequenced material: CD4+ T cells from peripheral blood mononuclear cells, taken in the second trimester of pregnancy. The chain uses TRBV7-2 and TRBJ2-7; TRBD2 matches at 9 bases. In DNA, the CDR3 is TGTGCCAGCAGCTTAGGAGGCGGGGGGGCCTACGAGCAGTACTTC. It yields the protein CASSLGGGGAYEQYF.